This entry lists 23 T cell receptor beta chains sequenced from one sample in a study of blood T cell repertoires in COVID-19. Method: immunoSEQ multiplex PCR; TCRdb's copy keeps in-frame clones and lacks some. The profile shows under 55,000 clones, 88% of them singletons. The sample taken for sequencing was peripheral blood. These TCRs come from a human donor in a cohort sampled during active COVID-19.

This chain joins TRBV11-2 and TRBJ2-1, with 10 bases matching TRBD2. From germline, CDR1 is SGHAT and CDR2 FQNNGV. V shed 3 bases and J 4 bases; nucleotides not matched to a gene: 3. CDR3 length equals 15 residues. DNA for the CDR3: TGTGCCAGCAGCTTCAGCGGGGGGGCTTACAATGAGCAGTTCTTC. Residues: CASSFSGGAYNEQFF.

This sequence joins TRBV30 and TRBJ1-2, with D perhaps TRBD1 (5 bases). CDR1 and CDR2 from the germline V gene are GTSNPN and SVGIG (reference sequence). The CDR3 extends over 13 amino acids. Trimming stripped 2 bases from V and 8 bases from J, with 15 bases between. The chain's CDR3 is CAWSPTVAGGYTF. The CDR3 nucleotides read TGTGCCTGGAGTCCGACCGTCGCAGGGGGCTACACCTTC.

The rearrangement links TRBV5-1 to TRBJ2-5; 7 nucleotides agree with TRBD1. The CDR3 length is 15 residues. The V segment lost 4 bases and the J segment 5 bases; nucleotides outside the gene matches: 11. In germline, CDR1 is SGHRS, CDR2 YFSETQ. This chain's CDR3 is CASSLPGQRQETQYF. DNA for the CDR3: TGCGCCAGCAGCCTTCCGGGACAGCGCCAGGAGACCCAGTACTTC.

The chain uses TRBV7-9 and TRBJ2-2; possible D gene TRBD2, 7 bases. Trimming took 3 bases from V and 5 from J, leaving 16 bases between them. Germline assignment: CDR1 SEHNR and CDR2 FQNEAQ (reference sequence). The CDR3 extends over 16 amino acids. The CDR3 sequence is CASSFYGGLKTGELFF. CDR3 DNA: TGTGCCAGCAGCTTTTACGGGGGGCTGAAGACCGGGGAGCTGTTTTTT.

V is TRBV6-5 and J is TRBJ2-1, with 7 bases aligning to TRBD2. CDR1 MNHEY and CDR2 SVGAGI come from the germline V gene. The V segment lost 5 bases and the J segment 9 bases; nucleotides outside the gene matches: 10. This CDR3 is built from 14 residues. The CDR3 is CASSPPGGIPEQFF. The CDR3 coding sequence is TGTGCCAGCAGTCCCCCGGGGGGAATCCCTGAGCAGTTCTTC.

The V and J genes are TRBV7-3 and TRBJ1-4; D is perhaps TRBD1 (5 bases). Germline CDR1 is SGHTA and CDR2 is FQGTGA. V was cut by 8 bases and J by 3 bases, with 19 bases left in between. This CDR3 has 16 amino acids. Here the CDR3 reads CASGNVPGGANEKLFF. The CDR3 nucleotides read TGTGCCAGCGGGAATGTACCGGGGGGAGCTAATGAAAAACTGTTTTTT.

The chain uses TRBV9 and TRBJ1-1; the D is unclear. V was cut by 0 bases and J by 4 bases, with 10 bases left in between. The CDR3 covers 14 residues. The germline V gene encodes CDR1 SGDLS and CDR2 YYNGEE. This chain's CDR3 is CASSVAEAITEAFF. The CDR3 DNA sequence: TGTGCCAGCAGCGTAGCCGAAGCGATCACTGAAGCTTTCTTT.

The chain links TRBV5-1 to TRBJ2-3; a possible D gene is TRBD2 (6 bases). This CDR3 spans 14 amino acids. Germline loops: CDR1 SGHRS, CDR2 YFSETQ. Trimming removed 4 bases at V and 0 bases at J, with 9 bases between. The CDR3: CASSPAGSTDTQYF. CDR3 DNA: TGCGCCAGCAGCCCGGCGGGGAGCACAGATACGCAGTATTTT.

V gene TRBV13 combines with J gene TRBJ1-2, with no clear D. The germline CDR1 and CDR2 sequences are PRHDT and FYEKMQ (reference sequence). This CDR3 region has 13 residues. Deletions cut 5 bases from V and 5 bases from J, with 12 bases between. The CDR3 nucleotides are TGTGCCAGCAGCCGGCTCAGCGGGTATGGCTACACCTTC. Protein product: CASSRLSGYGYTF.

The chain links TRBV30 to TRBJ1-2; D gene unclear. Trimming stripped 2 bases from V and 8 bases from J, with 12 bases between. CDR1 is GTSNPN, CDR2 SVGIG, per germline (reference sequence). The CDR3 has 12 residues. The CDR3 coding sequence is TGTGCCTGGAGTTACGGTTTCGAGGGCTACACCTTC. Its protein is CAWSYGFEGYTF.

The chain joins TRBV30 to TRBJ1-5; D uncertain. Germline V gene sequence: CDR1 GTSNPN, CDR2 SVGIG (reference sequence). The CDR3 loop spans 15 amino acids. V gave up 0 bases and J gave up 0 bases, with 9 bases separating them. CDR3 residues: CAWSVGPYSNQPQHF. CDR3 DNA: TGTGCCTGGAGTGTTGGCCCATATAGCAATCAGCCCCAGCATTTT.

This chain joins TRBV7-2 and TRBJ2-5; 9 bases map to TRBD2. From germline, CDR1 is SGHTA and CDR2 FQGNSA. The CDR3 covers 15 residues. J was trimmed by 4 bases and V by 4 bases; bases with no gene match: 7. As DNA, the CDR3 is TGTGCCAGCAGCTCCGGGACTAGCACAATAGAGACCCAGTACTTC. Its translation: CASSSGTSTIETQYF.

The chain recombines TRBV7-2 with TRBJ1-4; no clear D gene. The CDR3 runs to 13 residues. The V end was cut by 5 bases, the J end by 8 bases, with 12 bases between. CDR1 is SGHTA, CDR2 FQGNSA, per germline. The CDR3 nucleotides read TGTGCCAGCAGCCGGCCCCCGGGGGAAAAACTGTTTTTT. As protein: CASSRPPGEKLFF.

The rearrangement links TRBV6-6 to TRBJ2-7; TRBD2 is a possible D gene (6 bases). This CDR3 has 15 residues. V dropped 5 bases and J dropped 7 bases, with 21 bases sitting between them. The germline V gene encodes CDR1 MNHNY and CDR2 SVGAGI (reference sequence). In nucleotides, the CDR3 is TGTGCCAGCAGTGACGGAGGGCCTCCTGCTGGGGAGCAGTACTTC. Its protein is CASSDGGPPAGEQYF.

This chain connects TRBV3-1 (or the pseudogene TRBV3-2) to TRBJ1-1, with D maybe TRBD1 (6 bases). Per germline, CDR1 LGHDT and CDR2 YNNKEL (reference sequence). V was pared by 3 bases and J by 0 bases, with 11 bases between. This CDR3 region has 15 residues. The CDR3 sequence: CASSQTGTLNTEAFF. As DNA, the CDR3 is TGTGCCAGCAGCCAGACCGGGACACTGAACACTGAAGCTTTCTTT.

The chain recombines TRBV11-2 with TRBJ2-7, with D perhaps matching TRBD1 (6 bases). The CDR3 loop spans 13 amino acids. Germline CDR1 SGHAT, CDR2 FQNNGV. V lost 4 bases to trimming and J lost 2 bases, with 9 bases between them. CDR3 in DNA: TGTGCCAGCAGCTCTGGGGGCCCCTACGAGCAGTACTTC. This sequence encodes CASSSGGPYEQYF.

This sequence joins TRBV6-5 and TRBJ2-7; TRBD1 might be the D (6 bases). V was clipped by 2 bases and J by 6 bases, with 11 bases between them. The CDR3 length is 13 residues. The germline V gene has CDR1 MNHEY and CDR2 SVGAGI. Written as DNA, the CDR3 is TGTGCCAGCAGTTACAACAGGGTGGGCGAGCAGTACTTC. This translates into CASSYNRVGEQYF.

The V call is TRBV4-3, the J call TRBJ2-3; D not resolved. The CDR3 totals 15 residues. In germline, CDR1 is LGHNA, CDR2 YSLEER. V was shortened by 1 base and J by 0 bases, with 8 bases between the two germline ends. The CDR3: CASSQVPRSTDTQYF. The DNA of the CDR3 is TGCGCCAGCAGCCAAGTTCCCAGGAGCACAGATACGCAGTATTTT.

The V and J genes are TRBV19 and TRBJ2-3; tentatively, D is TRBD1 (6 bases). The CDR3 has 17 amino acids. V lost 5 bases and J lost 3, with 21 bases in between. The V gene's germline CDR1 is LNHDA and CDR2 SQIVND (reference sequence). The CDR3 loop is CASSPQGVTRGTDTQYF. CDR3 nucleotide sequence: TGTGCCAGTAGTCCTCAGGGTGTTACCAGGGGTACAGATACGCAGTATTTT.

The chain combines TRBV30 with TRBJ1-5; the D is unclear. The germline V gene has CDR1 GTSNPN and CDR2 SVGIG (reference sequence). Deletions cut 0 bases from V and 7 bases from J, with 10 bases between. The CDR3 loop spans 13 amino acids. CDR3 sequence (DNA): TGTGCCTGGAGTGTACGGGGTCACCAGCCCCAGCATTTT. It translates to CAWSVRGHQPQHF.

This clone occurred a few times. The chain employs TRBV7-9 and TRBJ1-3; TRBD1 is a possible D gene (5 bases). CDR3 length equals 16 residues. Germline CDR1 SEHNR, CDR2 FQNEAQ (reference sequence). Deletions cut 8 bases from V and 4 bases from J, with 21 bases between. The CDR3 spells CASAPGGDAAGNTIYF. CDR3 sequence (DNA): TGTGCCAGCGCACCTGGAGGGGACGCGGCGGGAAACACCATATATTTT.

The chain combines TRBV27 with TRBJ1-2; TRBD1 agrees at 9 bases. CDR3 size: 17 residues. Unmatched junction bases numbered 12, after V lost 2 bases and J lost 5 bases. Looked up from germline, CDR1 is MNHEY and CDR2 is SMNVEV (reference sequence). The CDR3 loop is CASSLGPSWTGAYGYTF. In nucleotides, the CDR3 is TGTGCCAGCAGTTTAGGTCCATCCTGGACAGGGGCTTATGGCTACACCTTC.

The genes are TRBV10-2 and TRBJ2-7; D is perhaps TRBD2 (5 bases). V was clipped by 7 bases and J by 2 bases, with 12 bases between them. This CDR3 is 13 amino acids long. Germline V lookup: CDR1 WSHSY, CDR2 SAAADI. The CDR3: CASKVGGTYEQYF. CDR3 DNA: TGCGCCAGCAAAGTCGGAGGTACCTACGAGCAGTACTTC.